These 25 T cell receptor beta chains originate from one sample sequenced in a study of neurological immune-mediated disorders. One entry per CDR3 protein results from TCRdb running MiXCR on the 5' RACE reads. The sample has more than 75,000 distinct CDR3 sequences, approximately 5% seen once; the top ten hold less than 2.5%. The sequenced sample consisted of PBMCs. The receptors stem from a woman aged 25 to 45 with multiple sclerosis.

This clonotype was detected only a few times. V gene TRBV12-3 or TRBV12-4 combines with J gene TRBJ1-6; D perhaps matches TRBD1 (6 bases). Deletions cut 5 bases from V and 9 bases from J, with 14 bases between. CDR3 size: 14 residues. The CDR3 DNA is TGTGCCAGCAGTCAAACAGGGTCCATTTCACCCCTCCACTTT. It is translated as CASSQTGSISPLHF.

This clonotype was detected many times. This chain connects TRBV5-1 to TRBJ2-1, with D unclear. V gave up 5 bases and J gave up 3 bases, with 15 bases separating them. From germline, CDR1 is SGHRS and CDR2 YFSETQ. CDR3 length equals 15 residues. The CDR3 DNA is TGCGCCAGCAGTTCCCAGAGACCCAACTACAATGAGCAGTTCTTC. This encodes CASSSQRPNYNEQFF.

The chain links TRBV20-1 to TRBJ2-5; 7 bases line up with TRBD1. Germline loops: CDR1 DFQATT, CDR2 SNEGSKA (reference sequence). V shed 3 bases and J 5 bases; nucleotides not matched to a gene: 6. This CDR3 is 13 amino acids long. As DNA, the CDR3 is TGCAGTGCTAGGACAGGGATAACGGAGACCCAGTACTTC. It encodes CSARTGITETQYF.

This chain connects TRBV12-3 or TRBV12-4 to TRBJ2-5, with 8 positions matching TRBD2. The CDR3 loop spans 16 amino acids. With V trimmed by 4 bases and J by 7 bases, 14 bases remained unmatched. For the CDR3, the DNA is TGTGCCAGCAGTTCACAACCTATAGCGGGACCAGGGACCCAGTACTTC. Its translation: CASSSQPIAGPGTQYF.

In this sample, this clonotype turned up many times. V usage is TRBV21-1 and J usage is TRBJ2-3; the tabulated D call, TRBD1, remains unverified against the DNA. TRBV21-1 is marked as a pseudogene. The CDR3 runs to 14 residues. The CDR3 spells CASPRHGAMDTQYF. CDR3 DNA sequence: TGTGCCAGCCCGAGGCACGGGGCAATGGATACGCAGTATTTT.

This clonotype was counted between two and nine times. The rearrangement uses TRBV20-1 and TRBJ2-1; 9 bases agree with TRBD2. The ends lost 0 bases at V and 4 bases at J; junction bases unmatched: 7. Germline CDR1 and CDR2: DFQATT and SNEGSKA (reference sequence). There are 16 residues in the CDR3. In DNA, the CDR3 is TGCAGTGCTAGAGATATACAGCGGGAGGTTTACAATGAGCAGTTCTTC. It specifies CSARDIQREVYNEQFF.

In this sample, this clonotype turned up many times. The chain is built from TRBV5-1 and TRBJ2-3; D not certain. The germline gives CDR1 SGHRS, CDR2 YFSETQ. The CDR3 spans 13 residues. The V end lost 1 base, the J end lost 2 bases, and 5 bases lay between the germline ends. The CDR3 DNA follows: TGCGCCAGCAGCTTGTCCCCCACAGATACGCAGTATTTT. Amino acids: CASSLSPTDTQYF.

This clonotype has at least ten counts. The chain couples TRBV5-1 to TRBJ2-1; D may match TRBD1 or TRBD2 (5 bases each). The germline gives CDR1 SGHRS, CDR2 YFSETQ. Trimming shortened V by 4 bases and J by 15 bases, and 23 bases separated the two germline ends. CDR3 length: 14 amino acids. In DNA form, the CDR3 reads TGCGCCAGCAGCCCGAACCGGGACGCTCCTACCCCGTTCTTC. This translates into CASSPNRDAPTPFF.

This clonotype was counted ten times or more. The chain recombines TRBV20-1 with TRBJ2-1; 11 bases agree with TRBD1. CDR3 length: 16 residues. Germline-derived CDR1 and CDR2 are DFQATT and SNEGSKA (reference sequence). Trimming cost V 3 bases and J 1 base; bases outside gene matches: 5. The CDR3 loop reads CSARPGTGGSYNEQFF. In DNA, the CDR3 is TGCAGTGCTAGGCCGGGGACAGGGGGTTCCTACAATGAGCAGTTCTTC.

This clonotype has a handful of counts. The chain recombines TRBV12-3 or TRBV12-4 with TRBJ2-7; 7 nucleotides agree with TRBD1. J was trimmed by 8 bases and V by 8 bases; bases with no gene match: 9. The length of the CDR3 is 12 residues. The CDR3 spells CASPGTEPKQYV. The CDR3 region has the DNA TGTGCCAGCCCTGGGACAGAGCCAAAGCAGTACGTC.

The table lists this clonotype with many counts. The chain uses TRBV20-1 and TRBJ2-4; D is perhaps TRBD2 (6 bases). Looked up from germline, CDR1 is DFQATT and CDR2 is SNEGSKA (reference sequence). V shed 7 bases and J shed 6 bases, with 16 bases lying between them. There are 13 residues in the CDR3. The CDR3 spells CSVGSGGINIQYF. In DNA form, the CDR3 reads TGCAGTGTGGGCTCCGGGGGAATAAACATTCAGTACTTC.

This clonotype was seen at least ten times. The CDR3 DNA reads as TGTGCCAGCAGCCAAGTCAATGAGCAGTTCTTC. Protein product: CASSQVNEQFF. This rearrangement joins TRBV14 to TRBJ2-1; no clear D. V was cut by 1 base and J by 6 bases, with 1 base left in between. Germline CDR1 reads SGHDN; CDR2 reads FVKESK. This CDR3 is 11 amino acids long.

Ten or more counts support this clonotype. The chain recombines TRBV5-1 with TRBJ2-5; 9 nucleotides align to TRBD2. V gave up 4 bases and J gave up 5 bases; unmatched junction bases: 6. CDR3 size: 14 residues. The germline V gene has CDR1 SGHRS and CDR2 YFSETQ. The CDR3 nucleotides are TGCGCCAGCAGCCTTAGCGGGGGAGACGAGACCCAGTACTTC. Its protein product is CASSLSGGDETQYF. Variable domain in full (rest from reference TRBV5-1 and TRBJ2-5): KAGVTQTPRYLIKTRGQQVTLSCSPISGHRSVSWYQQTPGQGLQFLFEYFSETQRNKGNFPGRFSGRQFSNSRSEMNVSTLELGDSALYLCASSLSGGDETQYFGPGTRLLVL.

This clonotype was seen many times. The CDR3 is CASAFRGLISPLHF. The CDR3 DNA sequence: TGTGCCAGTGCCTTCCGGGGCTTGATATCACCCCTCCACTTT. The chain has TRBV6-5 and TRBJ1-6; D possibly corresponds to TRBD1 (5 bases). V shed 9 bases and J shed 10 bases, with 19 bases lying between them. The CDR3 totals 14 residues. The germline V gene encodes CDR1 MNHEY and CDR2 SVGAGI.

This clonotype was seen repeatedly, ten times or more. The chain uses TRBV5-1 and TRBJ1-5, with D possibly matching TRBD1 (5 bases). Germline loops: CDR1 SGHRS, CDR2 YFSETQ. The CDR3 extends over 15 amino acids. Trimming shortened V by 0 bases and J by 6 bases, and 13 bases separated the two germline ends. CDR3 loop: CASSLVPGGSQPQHF. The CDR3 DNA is TGCGCCAGCAGCTTGGTCCCGGGGGGTAGTCAGCCCCAGCATTTT.

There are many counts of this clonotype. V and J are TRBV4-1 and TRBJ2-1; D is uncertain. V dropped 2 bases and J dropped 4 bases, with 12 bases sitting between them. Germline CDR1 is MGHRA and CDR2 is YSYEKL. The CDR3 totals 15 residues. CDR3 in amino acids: CASSQRGTRYNEQFF. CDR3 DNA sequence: TGCGCCAGCAGCCAACGCGGCACCCGATACAATGAGCAGTTCTTC.

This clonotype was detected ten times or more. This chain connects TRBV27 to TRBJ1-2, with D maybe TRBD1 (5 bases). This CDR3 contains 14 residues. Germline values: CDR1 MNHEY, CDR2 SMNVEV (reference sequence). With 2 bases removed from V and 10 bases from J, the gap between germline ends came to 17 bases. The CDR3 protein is CASSLLQSGPSYTF. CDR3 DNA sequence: TGTGCCAGCAGTTTACTGCAGTCGGGACCGTCCTACACCTTC.

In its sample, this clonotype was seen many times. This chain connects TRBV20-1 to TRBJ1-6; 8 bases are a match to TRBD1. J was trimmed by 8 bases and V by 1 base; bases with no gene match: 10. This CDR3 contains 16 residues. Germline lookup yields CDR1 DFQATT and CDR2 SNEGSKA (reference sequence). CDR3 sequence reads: CSARGPDRGWDSPLHF. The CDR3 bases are TGCAGTGCTAGAGGACCCGACAGGGGATGGGATTCACCCCTCCACTTT.

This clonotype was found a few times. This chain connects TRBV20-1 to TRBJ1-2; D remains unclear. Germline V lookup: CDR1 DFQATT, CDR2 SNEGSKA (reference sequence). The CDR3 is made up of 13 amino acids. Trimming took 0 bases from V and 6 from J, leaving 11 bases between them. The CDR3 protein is CSARDSGRDGYTF. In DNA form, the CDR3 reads TGCAGTGCTAGAGATTCAGGAAGGGATGGCTACACCTTC.

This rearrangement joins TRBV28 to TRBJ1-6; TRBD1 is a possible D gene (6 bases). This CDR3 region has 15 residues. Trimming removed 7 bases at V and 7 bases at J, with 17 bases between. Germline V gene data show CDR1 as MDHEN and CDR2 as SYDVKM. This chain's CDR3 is CASTLEGRGNSPLHF. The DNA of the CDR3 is TGTGCCAGCACCCTGGAGGGCAGGGGCAATTCACCCCTCCACTTT.

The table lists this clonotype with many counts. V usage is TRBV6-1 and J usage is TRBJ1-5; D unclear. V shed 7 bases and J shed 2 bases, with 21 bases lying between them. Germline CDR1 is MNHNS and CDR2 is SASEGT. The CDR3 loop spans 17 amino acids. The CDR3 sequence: CASTNRSLTHGNQPQHF. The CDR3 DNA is TGTGCCAGCACCAATCGCTCGCTTACGCACGGCAATCAGCCCCAGCATTTT.

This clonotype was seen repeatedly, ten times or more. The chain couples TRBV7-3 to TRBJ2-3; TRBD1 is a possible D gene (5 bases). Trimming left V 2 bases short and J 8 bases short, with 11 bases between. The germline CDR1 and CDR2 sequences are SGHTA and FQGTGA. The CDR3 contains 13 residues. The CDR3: CASSLGADGTQYF. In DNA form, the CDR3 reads TGTGCCAGCAGCTTAGGGGCCGATGGTACGCAGTATTTT.

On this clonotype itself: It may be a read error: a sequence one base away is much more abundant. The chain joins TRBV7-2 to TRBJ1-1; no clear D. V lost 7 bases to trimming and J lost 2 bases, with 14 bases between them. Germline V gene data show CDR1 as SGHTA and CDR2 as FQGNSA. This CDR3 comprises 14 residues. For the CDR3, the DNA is TGTGCCAGCAACCTGGCAGCTAGAAACACTGAAGCTTTCTTT. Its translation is CASNLAARNTEAFF.

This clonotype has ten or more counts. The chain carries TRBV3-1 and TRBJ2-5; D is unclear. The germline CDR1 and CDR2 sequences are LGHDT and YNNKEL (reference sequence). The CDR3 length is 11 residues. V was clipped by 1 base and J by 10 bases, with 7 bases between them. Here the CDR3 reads CASSQALIQYF. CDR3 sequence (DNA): TGTGCCAGCAGCCAAGCACTGATCCAGTACTTC.

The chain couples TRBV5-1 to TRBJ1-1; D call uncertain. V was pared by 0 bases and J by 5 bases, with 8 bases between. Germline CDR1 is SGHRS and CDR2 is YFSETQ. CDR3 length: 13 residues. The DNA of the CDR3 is TGCGCCAGCAGCTTGGGTACGGGAACTGAAGCTTTCTTT. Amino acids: CASSLGTGTEAFF.